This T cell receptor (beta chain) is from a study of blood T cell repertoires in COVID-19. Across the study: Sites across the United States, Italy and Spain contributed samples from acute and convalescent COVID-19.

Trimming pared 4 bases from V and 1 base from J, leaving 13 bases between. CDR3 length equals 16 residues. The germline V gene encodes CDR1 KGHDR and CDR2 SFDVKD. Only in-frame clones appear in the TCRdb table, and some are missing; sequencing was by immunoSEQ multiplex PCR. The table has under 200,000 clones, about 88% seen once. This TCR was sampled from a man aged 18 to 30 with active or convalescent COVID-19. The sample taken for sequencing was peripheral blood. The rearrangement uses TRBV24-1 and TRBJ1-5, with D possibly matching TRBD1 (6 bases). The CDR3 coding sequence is TGTGCCACCAGTGACCAACGGACAGAAAGCAATCAGCCCCAGCATTTT. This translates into CATSDQRTESNQPQHF.